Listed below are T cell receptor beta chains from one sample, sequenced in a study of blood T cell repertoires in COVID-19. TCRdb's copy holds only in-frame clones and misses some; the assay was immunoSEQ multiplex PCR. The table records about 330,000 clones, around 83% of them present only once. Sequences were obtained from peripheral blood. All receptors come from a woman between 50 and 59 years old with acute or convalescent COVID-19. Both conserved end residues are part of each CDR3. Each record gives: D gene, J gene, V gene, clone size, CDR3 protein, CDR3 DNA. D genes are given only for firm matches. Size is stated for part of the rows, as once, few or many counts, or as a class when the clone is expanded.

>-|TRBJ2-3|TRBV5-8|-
CASTPRDYGDTQYF
TGTGCCAGCACCCCTCGAGACTACGGAGATACGCAGTATTTT
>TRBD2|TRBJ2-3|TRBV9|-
CASSVVGTSGGAGLSTDTQYF
TGTGCCAGCAGCGTAGTGGGGACTAGCGGGGGGGCCGGATTAAGCACAGATACGCAGTATTTT
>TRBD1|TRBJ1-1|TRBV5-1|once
CASSRDRGHAEAFF
TGCGCCAGCAGCCGTGACAGGGGGCATGCTGAAGCTTTCTTT
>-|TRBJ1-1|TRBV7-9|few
CASSQGVAGPEAFF
TGTGCCAGCAGCCAAGGGGTAGCGGGTCCCGAAGCTTTCTTT
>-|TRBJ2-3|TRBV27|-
CATGITDTQYF
TGTGCCACCGGGATCACAGATACGCAGTATTTT
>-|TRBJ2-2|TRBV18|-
CASEGPEVGELFF
TGTGCCAGCGAGGGCCCTGAAGTCGGGGAGCTGTTTTTT
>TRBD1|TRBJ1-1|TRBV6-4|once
CASSDRGRGGDQAFF
TGTGCCAGCAGTGACAGGGGGCGCGGAGGGGATCAAGCTTTCTTT
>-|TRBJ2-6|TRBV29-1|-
CSVDEAGANVLTF
TGCAGCGTTGATGAGGCTGGGGCCAACGTCCTGACTTTC
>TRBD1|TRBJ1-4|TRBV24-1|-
CATSDPGQGNEKLFF
TGTGCCACCAGTGACCCCGGACAGGGCAATGAAAAACTGTTTTTT
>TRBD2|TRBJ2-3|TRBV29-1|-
CSHSRLAVGGDTQYF
TGCAGCCACAGCCGACTAGCCGTGGGGGGAGATACGCAGTATTTT
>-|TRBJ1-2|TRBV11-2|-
CASAFQGGYTF
TGTGCCAGCGCTTTCCAGGGTGGCTACACCTTC
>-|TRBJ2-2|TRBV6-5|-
CASSPGWANTGELFF
TGTGCCAGCAGCCCGGGGTGGGCGAACACCGGGGAGCTGTTTTTT
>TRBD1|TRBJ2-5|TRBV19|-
CASSRGRRETQYF
TGTGCCAGTTCCAGGGGGCGCAGGGAGACCCAGTACTTC
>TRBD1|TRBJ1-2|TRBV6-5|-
CASSYQTSRDSYGYTF
TGTGCCAGCAGTTACCAGACCTCCCGGGACAGCTATGGCTACACCTTC
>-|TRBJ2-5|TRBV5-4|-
CASSLLALGEETQYF
TGTGCCAGCAGCTTGTTGGCGCTGGGAGAAGAGACCCAGTACTTC
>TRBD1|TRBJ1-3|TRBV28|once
CASSLTQGAHGNTIYF
TGTGCCAGCAGTTTGACACAGGGGGCGCACGGAAACACCATATATTTT